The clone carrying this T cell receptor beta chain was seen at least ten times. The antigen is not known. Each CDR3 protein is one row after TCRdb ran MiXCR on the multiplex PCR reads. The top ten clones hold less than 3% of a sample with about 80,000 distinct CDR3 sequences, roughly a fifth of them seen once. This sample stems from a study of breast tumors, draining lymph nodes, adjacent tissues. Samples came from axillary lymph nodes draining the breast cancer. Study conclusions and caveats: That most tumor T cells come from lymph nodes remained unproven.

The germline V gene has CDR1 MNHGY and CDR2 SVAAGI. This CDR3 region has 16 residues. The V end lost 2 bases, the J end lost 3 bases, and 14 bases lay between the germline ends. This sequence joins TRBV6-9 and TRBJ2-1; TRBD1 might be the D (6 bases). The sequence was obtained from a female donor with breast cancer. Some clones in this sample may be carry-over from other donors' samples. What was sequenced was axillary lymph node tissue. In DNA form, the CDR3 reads TGTGCCAGCAGTTATATACAGGGTAATTTCTACAATGAGCAGTTCTTC. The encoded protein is CASSYIQGNFYNEQFF.